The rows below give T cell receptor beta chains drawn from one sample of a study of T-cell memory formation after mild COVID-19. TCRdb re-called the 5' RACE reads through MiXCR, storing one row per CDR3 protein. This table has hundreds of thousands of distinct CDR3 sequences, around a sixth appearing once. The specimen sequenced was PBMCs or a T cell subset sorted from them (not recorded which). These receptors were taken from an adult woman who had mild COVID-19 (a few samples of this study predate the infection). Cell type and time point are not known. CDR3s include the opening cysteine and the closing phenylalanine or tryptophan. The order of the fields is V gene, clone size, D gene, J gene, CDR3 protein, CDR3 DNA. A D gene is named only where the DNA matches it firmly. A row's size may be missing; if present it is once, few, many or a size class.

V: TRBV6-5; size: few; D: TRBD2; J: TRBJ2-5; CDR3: CASSTSGGGTQYF; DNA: TGTGCCAGCAGCACTAGCGGGGGGGGGACCCAGTACTTC
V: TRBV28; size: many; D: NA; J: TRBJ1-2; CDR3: CASSLLQGNYGYTF; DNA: TGTGCCAGCAGTTTACTACAGGGTAACTATGGCTACACCTTC
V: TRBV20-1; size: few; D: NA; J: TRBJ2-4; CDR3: CSATWTEKNIQYF; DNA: TGCAGTGCTACTTGGACAGAAAAAAACATTCAGTACTTC
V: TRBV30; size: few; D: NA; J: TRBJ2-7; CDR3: CAWSMGQTYEQYF; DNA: TGTGCCTGGAGTATGGGACAAACCTACGAGCAGTACTTC
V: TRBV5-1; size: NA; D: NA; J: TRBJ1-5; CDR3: CASSTHPGQPQHF; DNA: TGCGCCAGCAGCACCCACCCGGGTCAGCCCCAGCATTTT
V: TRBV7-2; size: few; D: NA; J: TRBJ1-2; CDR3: CASSLYPPSGGRFYGYTF; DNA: TGTGCCAGCAGCTTATATCCCCCCTCTGGGGGAAGGTTTTATGGCTACACCTTC
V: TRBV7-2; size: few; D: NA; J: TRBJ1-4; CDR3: CASSFQGATNEKLFF; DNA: TGTGCCAGCAGCTTCCAGGGAGCAACTAATGAAAAACTGTTTTTT
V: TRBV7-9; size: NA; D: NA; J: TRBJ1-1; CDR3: CASRSGDTEAFF; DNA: TGTGCCAGCAGGTCGGGGGACACTGAAGCTTTCTTT
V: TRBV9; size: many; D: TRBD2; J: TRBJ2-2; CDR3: CASSVASLAGDTGELFF; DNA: TGTGCCAGCAGCGTAGCCTCTCTAGCGGGGGACACCGGGGAGCTGTTTTTT
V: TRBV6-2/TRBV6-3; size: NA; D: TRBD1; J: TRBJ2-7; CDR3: CASTTDRGYEQYF; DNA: TGTGCCAGCACCACGGACAGGGGGTACGAGCAGTACTTC
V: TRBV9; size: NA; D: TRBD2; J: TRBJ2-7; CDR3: CASSVGGGPYEQYF; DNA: TGTGCCAGCAGCGTAGGCGGGGGGCCCTACGAGCAGTACTTC
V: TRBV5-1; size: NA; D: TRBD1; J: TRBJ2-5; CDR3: CASSEGQGKGETQYF; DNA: TGCGCCAGCAGCGAGGGACAGGGGAAAGGAGAGACCCAGTACTTC
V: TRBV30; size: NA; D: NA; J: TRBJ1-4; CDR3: CAWSTQREKLFF; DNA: TGTGCCTGGAGTACACAGAGAGAAAAACTGTTTTTT
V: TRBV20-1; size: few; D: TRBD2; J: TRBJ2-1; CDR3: CSASYGGSHNEQFF; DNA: TGCAGTGCTAGTTACGGGGGGTCCCACAATGAGCAGTTCTTC
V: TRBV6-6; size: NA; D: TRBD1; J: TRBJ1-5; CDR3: CASSYRGRDQPQHF; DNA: TGTGCCAGCAGTTACAGGGGGCGCGATCAGCCCCAGCATTTT
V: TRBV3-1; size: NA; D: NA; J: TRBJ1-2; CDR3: CASSQVPDPGANYGYTF; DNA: TGTGCCAGCAGCCAAGTGCCCGACCCCGGGGCTAACTATGGCTACACCTTC
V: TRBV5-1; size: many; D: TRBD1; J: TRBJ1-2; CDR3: CASSFVRGQGFGGATNGYTF; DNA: TGCGCCAGCAGCTTCGTTCGGGGACAGGGATTTGGAGGGGCAACTAATGGCTACACCTTC
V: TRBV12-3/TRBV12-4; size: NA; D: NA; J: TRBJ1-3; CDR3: CASGTHGVGNTIYF; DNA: TGTGCCAGCGGTACCCATGGGGTTGGAAACACCATATATTTT
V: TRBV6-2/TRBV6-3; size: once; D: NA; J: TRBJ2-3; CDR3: CASSYRYDTQYF; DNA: TGTGCCAGCAGTTATCGATACGATACGCAGTATTTT
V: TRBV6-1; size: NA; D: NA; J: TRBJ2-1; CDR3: CASYPRTGSYNEQFF; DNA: TGTGCCAGCTACCCTCGGACTGGTTCCTACAATGAGCAGTTCTTC
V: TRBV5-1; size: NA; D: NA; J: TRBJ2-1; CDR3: CASHHAGGAHNEQFF; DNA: TGCGCCAGTCACCATGCGGGCGGAGCTCACAATGAGCAGTTCTTC